Below are 10 T cell receptor beta chains sequenced from a single sample in a study of Ad26.COV2.S vaccination and SARS-CoV-2 variants. Sequencing used immunoSEQ multiplex PCR; TCRdb keeps in-frame clones, though not all of them. Here the sample spans roughly 460,000 clones, 89% being singletons. Regarding treatment: about 20 received Ad26.COV2.S at low or high dose, single or two shots; roughly five received placebo; per-sample allocation not given. Repertoires come from day 63 after the first vaccine or placebo injection. The material was peripheral blood, obtained in a trial of Ad26.COV2.S vaccine versus placebo. These receptors originate from a person between 18 and 59 years old who received the Ad26.COV2.S COVID-19 vaccine or a placebo.

The J gene is TRBJ1-2, the V gene TRBV15; D remains ambiguous. The CDR3 has 16 amino acids. Looked up from germline, CDR1 is LNHNV and CDR2 is YYDKDF (reference sequence). V gave up 0 bases and J gave up 4 bases, with 15 bases separating them. DNA of the CDR3: TGTGCCACCAGCAGAGATCGGACGGGTCTGTCCTATGGCTACACCTTC. This encodes CATSRDRTGLSYGYTF.

The chain has TRBV30 and TRBJ2-7; TRBD2 matches at 13 bases. The CDR3 spans 21 residues. Per germline, CDR1 GTSNPN and CDR2 SVGIG (reference sequence). V trimming: 4 bases; J trimming: 3 bases; junction bases outside the gene matches: 24. The CDR3, as DNA: TGTGCCTGGAAGTCGGGATTGGGGACAGGAGGGACTAGCGGGACCATCTACGAGCAGTACTTC. It encodes CAWKSGLGTGGTSGTIYEQYF.

In its sample, this clone was seen once. This chain links TRBV6-5 with TRBJ1-4; 7 bases are shared with TRBD1. The CDR3 covers 13 residues. Germline CDR1 is MNHEY and CDR2 is SVGAGI. The junction had 4 bases not matched to a gene; V was cut back by 4 bases and J by 8 bases. The DNA of the CDR3 is TGTGCCAGCAGTTTAAGGGGGCGAGAAAAACTGTTTTTT. This sequence encodes CASSLRGREKLFF.

The rearrangement links TRBV28 to TRBJ2-3; no definite D call. Germline CDR1 reads MDHEN; CDR2 reads SYDVKM. This CDR3 region has 13 residues. With 6 bases removed from V and 5 bases from J, the gap between germline ends came to 12 bases. This CDR3 reads CASRRPPGDTQYF. CDR3 nucleotides: TGTGCCAGCAGACGACCCCCCGGAGATACGCAGTATTTT.

The chain employs TRBV7-9 and TRBJ1-1; D is unclear. There are 14 residues in the CDR3. CDR1 SEHNR and CDR2 FQNEAQ come from the germline V gene (reference sequence). V was cut by 5 bases and J by 3 bases, with 13 bases left in between. CDR3 protein: CASSPLDGDTEAFF. CDR3 DNA sequence: TGTGCCAGCAGCCCCTTGGACGGGGACACTGAAGCTTTCTTT.

J is TRBJ2-5 and V is TRBV30, with TRBD1 identical over 8 bases. Germline V gene lookup returns CDR1 GTSNPN and CDR2 SVGIG (reference sequence). V lost 3 bases to trimming and J lost 3 bases; unmatched junction nucleotides: 0. The CDR3 runs to 12 residues. The CDR3 loop reads CAWRTGEETQYF. CDR3 nucleotide sequence: TGTGCCTGGAGGACAGGGGAAGAGACCCAGTACTTC.

The chain joins TRBV28 to TRBJ2-7; 10 positions match TRBD2. V trimming: 6 bases; J trimming: 4 bases; junction bases outside the gene matches: 12. CDR3 size: 16 residues. CDR1 is MDHEN, CDR2 SYDVKM, per germline. CDR3 in DNA: TGTGCCAGCAGCTCCCCGACTAGCGGGCCAAGTTACGAGCAGTACTTC. Translated, it gives CASSSPTSGPSYEQYF.

The chain employs TRBV7-3 and TRBJ2-2; the D gene is possibly TRBD1 (5 bases). The V gene lost 4 bases and the J gene lost 4 bases, with 13 bases spanning the gap. CDR1 is SGHTA and CDR2 is FQGTGA in the germline V gene. CDR3 length equals 15 residues. The CDR3 DNA is TGTGCCAGCAGCTCAAGTGAAAGGGGCACCGGGGAGCTGTTTTTT. Its protein product is CASSSSERGTGELFF.

J is TRBJ2-7 and V is TRBV10-3; 8 bases agree with TRBD2. The junction had 7 bases not matched to a gene; V was cut back by 7 bases and J by 2 bases. The CDR3 contains 14 residues. CDR1 and CDR2 (germline): ENHRY, SYGVKD. CDR3 residues: CAINSAGATYEQYF. CDR3 in DNA: TGTGCCATCAATTCAGCGGGAGCGACCTACGAGCAGTACTTC.

The J gene is TRBJ2-1, the V gene TRBV7-9; 10 bases match TRBD2. The germline V gene encodes CDR1 SEHNR and CDR2 FQNEAQ (reference sequence). CDR3 length equals 19 residues. The V gene end was trimmed by 6 bases and the J gene end by 3 bases; junction bases not matched to a gene: 17. The CDR3 reads CASSYSGLASSGGYNEQFF. Written as DNA, the CDR3 is TGTGCCAGCAGTTACTCGGGACTAGCGAGTTCAGGGGGCTACAATGAGCAGTTCTTC.